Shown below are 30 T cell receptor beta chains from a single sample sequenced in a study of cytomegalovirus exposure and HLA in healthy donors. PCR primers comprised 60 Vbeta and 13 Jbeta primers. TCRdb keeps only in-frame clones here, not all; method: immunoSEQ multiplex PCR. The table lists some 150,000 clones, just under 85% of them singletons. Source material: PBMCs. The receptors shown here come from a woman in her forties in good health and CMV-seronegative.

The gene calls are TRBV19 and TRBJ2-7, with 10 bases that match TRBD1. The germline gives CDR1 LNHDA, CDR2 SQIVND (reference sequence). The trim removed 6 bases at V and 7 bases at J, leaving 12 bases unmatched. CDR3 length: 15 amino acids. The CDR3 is CASSIRTWTGGEQYF. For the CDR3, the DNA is TGTGCCAGTAGCATTCGAACCTGGACAGGGGGGGAGCAGTACTTC.

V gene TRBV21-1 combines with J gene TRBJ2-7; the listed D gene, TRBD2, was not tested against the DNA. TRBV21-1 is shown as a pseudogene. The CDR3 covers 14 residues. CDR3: CASSKTTSNHEQYF. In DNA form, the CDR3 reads TGTGCCAGCAGCAAGACGACTAGCAATCACGAGCAGTACTTC.

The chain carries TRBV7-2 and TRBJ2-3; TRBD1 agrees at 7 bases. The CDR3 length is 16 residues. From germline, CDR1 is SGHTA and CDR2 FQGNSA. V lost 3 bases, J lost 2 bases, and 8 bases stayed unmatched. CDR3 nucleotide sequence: TGTGCCAGCAGCTTCCGACAGGGAACCTACACAGATACGCAGTATTTT. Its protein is CASSFRQGTYTDTQYF.

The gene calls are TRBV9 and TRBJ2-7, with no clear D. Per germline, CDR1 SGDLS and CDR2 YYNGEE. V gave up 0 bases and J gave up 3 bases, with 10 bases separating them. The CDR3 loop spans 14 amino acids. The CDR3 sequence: CASSVGGGDYEQYF. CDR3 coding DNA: TGTGCCAGCAGCGTAGGAGGTGGCGACTACGAGCAGTACTTC.

DNA for the CDR3: TGTGCCAGTGCAAGCGTTGTCATTATGTTTCGGGAAGAGACCCAGTACTTC. It codes for CASASVVIMFREETQYF. V and J are TRBV28 and TRBJ2-5, with unresolved D. This CDR3 spans 17 amino acids. CDR1 is MDHEN, CDR2 SYDVKM, per germline. Trimming left V 9 bases short and J 3 bases short, with 26 bases between. Filled out from reference TRBV28 and TRBJ2-5, the complete variable domain reads DVKVTQSSRYLVKRTGEKVFLECVQDMDHENMFWYRQDPGLGLRLIYFSYDVKMKEKGDIPEGYSVSREKKERFSLILESASTNQTSMYLCASASVVIMFREETQYFGPGTRLLVL.

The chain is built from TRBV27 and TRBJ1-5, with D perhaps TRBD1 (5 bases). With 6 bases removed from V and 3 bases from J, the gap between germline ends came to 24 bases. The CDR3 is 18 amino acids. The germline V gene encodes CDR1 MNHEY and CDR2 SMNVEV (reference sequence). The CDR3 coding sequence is TGTGCCAGCAGGGCCCTCCGGGGGGGGACTATAGACAATCAGCCCCAGCATTTT. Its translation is CASRALRGGTIDNQPQHF.

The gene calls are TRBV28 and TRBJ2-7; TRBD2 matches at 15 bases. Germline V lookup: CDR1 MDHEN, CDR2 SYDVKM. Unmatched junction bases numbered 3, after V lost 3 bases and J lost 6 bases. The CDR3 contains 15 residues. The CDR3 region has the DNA TGTGCCAGCAGTTTGGGGACTAGCGGGAGGTCCGAGCAGTACTTC. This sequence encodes CASSLGTSGRSEQYF.

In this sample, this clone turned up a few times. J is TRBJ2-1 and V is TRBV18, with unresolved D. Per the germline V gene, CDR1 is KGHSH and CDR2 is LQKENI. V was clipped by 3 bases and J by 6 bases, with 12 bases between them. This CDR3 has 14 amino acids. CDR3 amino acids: CASSPQAGANEQFF. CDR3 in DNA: TGTGCCAGCTCACCTCAAGCAGGTGCCAATGAGCAGTTCTTC.

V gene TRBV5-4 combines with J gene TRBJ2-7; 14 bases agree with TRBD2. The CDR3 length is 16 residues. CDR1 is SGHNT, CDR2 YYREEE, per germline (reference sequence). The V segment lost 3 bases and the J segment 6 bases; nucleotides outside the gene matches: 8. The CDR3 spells CASSYGLAGGIGEQYF. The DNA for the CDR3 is TGTGCCAGCAGCTACGGACTAGCGGGAGGCATCGGCGAGCAGTACTTC.

The chain's CDR3 is CASSLDDRDLSPLHF. In DNA form, the CDR3 reads TGCGCCAGCAGCTTGGATGACAGGGACCTCTCACCCCTCCACTTT. The chain combines TRBV5-1 with TRBJ1-6, with TRBD1 identical over 7 bases. The CDR3 sequence is 15 residues long. After removal of 0 bases from V and 10 bases from J, the junction contained 7 bases not matched to a gene. From germline, CDR1 is SGHRS and CDR2 YFSETQ.

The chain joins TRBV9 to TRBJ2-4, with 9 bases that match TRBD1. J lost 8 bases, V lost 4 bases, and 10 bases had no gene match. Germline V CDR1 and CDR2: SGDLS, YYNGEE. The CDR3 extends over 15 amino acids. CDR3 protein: CASSPWTGAVDIQYF. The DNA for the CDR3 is TGTGCCAGCAGCCCCTGGACAGGGGCGGTTGACATTCAGTACTTC.

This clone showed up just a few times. The CDR3 DNA sequence: TGTGCCAGCAGAGAAACCGGGGTTTCTATCTACGAGCAGTACTTC. Translating gives CASRETGVSIYEQYF. The chain carries TRBV7-3 and TRBJ2-7, with a possible D match to TRBD2 (5 bases). V gave up 6 bases and J gave up 3 bases, with 18 bases separating them. The CDR3 runs to 15 residues. Germline V lookup: CDR1 SGHTA, CDR2 FQGTGA. The variable domain in full, with the rest retrieved from reference TRBV7-3 and TRBJ2-7, is GAGVSQTPSNKVTEKGKYVELRCDPISGHTALYWYRQSLGQGPEFLIYFQGTGAADDSGLPNDRFFAVRPEGSVSTLKIQRTERGDSAVYLCASRETGVSIYEQYFGPGTRLTVT.

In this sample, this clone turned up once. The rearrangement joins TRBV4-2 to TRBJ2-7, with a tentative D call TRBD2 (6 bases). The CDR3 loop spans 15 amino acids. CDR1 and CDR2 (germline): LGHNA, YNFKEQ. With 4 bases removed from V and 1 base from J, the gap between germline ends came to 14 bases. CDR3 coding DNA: TGTGCCAGCAGCCTACGGGACTCGGGGTCCTACGAGCAGTACTTC. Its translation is CASSLRDSGSYEQYF.

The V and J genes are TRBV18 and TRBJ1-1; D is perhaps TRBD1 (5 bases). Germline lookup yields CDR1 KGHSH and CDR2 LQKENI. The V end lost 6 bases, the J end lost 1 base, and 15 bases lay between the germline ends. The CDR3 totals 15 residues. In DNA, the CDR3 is TGTGCCAGCTCCCAAAGCGGGGGAGGGAACACTGAAGCTTTCTTT. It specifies CASSQSGGGNTEAFF.

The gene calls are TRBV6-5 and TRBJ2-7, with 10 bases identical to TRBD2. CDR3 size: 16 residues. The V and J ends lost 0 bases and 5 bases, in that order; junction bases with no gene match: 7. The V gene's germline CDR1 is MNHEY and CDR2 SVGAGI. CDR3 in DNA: TGTGCCAGCAGTTACTCGTCGAGCGGGAGGGCCAACGAGCAGTACTTC. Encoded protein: CASSYSSSGRANEQYF.

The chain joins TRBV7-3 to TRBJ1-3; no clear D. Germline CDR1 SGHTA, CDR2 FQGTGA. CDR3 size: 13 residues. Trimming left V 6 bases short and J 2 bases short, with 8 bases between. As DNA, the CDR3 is TGTGCCAGCAGTCCCGGGACTGGAAACACCATATATTTT. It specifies CASSPGTGNTIYF.

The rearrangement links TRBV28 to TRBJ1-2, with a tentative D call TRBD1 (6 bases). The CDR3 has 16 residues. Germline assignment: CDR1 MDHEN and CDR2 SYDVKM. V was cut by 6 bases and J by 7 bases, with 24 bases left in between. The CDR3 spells CASSRTVEAPVGGYTF. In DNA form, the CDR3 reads TGTGCCAGCAGCAGGACAGTCGAGGCCCCTGTGGGTGGCTACACCTTC.

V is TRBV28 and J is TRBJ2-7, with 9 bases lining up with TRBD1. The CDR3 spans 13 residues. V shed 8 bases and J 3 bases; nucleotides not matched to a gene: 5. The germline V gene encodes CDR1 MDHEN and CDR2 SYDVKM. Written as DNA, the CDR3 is TGTGCCAGCTCCAGGACAGGGGTCTACGAGCAGTACTTC. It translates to CASSRTGVYEQYF.

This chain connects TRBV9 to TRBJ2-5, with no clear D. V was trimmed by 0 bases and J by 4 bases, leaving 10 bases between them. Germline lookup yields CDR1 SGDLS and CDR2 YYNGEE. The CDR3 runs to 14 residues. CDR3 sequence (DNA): TGTGCCAGCAGCGTAGCCCCTAGTTCAGAGACCCAGTACTTC. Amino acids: CASSVAPSSETQYF.

The CDR3 coding sequence is TGTGCCAGCAGTCAAGGGATAACAGGGGGGATGAACTACGAGCAGTACTTC. Amino acids: CASSQGITGGMNYEQYF. The V gene is TRBV28, the J gene TRBJ2-7; 8 bases line up with TRBD1. Germline CDR1 and CDR2: MDHEN and SYDVKM. This CDR3 is 17 amino acids long. V lost 5 bases to trimming and J lost 3 bases; unmatched junction nucleotides: 15. Full variable domain (rest looked up from reference TRBV28 and TRBJ2-7): DVKVTQSSRYLVKRTGEKVFLECVQDMDHENMFWYRQDPGLGLRLIYFSYDVKMKEKGDIPEGYSVSREKKERFSLILESASTNQTSMYLCASSQGITGGMNYEQYFGPGTRLTVT.

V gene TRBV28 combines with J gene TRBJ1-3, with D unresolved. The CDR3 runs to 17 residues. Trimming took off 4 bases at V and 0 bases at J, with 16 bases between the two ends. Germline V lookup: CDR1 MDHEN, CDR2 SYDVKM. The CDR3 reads CASSSLWAEISGNTIYF. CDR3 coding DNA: TGTGCCAGCAGTTCCCTCTGGGCCGAAATCTCTGGAAACACCATATATTTT. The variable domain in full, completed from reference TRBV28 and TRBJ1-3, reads DVKVTQSSRYLVKRTGEKVFLECVQDMDHENMFWYRQDPGLGLRLIYFSYDVKMKEKGDIPEGYSVSREKKERFSLILESASTNQTSMYLCASSSLWAEISGNTIYFGEGSWLTVV.

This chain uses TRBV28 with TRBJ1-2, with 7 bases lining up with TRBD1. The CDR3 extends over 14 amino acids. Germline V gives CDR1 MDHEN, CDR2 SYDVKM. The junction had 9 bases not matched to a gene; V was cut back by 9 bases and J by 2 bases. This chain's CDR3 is CASQGGPPNYGYTF. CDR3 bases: TGTGCCAGTCAGGGGGGCCCCCCCAACTATGGCTACACCTTC.

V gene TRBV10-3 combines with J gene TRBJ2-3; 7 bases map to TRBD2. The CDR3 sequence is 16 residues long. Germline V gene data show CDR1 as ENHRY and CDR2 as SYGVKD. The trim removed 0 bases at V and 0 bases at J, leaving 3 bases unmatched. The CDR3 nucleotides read TGTGCCATCAGTGAGTCGAAAGCGGGGAGCACAGATACGCAGTATTTT. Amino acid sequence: CAISESKAGSTDTQYF.

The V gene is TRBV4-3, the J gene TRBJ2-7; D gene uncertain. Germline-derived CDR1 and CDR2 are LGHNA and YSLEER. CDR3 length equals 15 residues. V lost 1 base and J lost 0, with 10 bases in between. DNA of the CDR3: TGCGCCAGCAGCCAAGCCCTCTCCAGCTCCTACGAGCAGTACTTC. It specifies CASSQALSSSYEQYF.

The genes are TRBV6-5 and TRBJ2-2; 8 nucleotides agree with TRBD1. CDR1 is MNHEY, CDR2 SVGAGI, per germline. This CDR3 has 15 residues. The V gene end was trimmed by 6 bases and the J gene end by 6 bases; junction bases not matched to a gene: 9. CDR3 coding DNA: TGTGCCAGCAGAACCACGGGACAGGTCGCCGGGGAGCTGTTTTTT. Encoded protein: CASRTTGQVAGELFF.

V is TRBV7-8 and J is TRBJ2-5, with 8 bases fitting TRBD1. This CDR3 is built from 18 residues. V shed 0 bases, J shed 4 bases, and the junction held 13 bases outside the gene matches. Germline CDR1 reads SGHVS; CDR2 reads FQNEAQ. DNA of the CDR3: TGTGCCAGCAGCTTAGCGTTGGGGTGGCAGGGGGCGCGAGAGACCCAGTACTTC. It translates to CASSLALGWQGARETQYF. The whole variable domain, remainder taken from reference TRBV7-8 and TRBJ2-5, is GAGVSQSPRYKVAKRGQDVALRCDPISGHVSLFWYQQALGQGPEFLTYFQNEAQLDKSGLPSDRFFAERPEGSVSTLKIQRTQQEDSAVYLCASSLALGWQGARETQYFGPGTRLLVL.

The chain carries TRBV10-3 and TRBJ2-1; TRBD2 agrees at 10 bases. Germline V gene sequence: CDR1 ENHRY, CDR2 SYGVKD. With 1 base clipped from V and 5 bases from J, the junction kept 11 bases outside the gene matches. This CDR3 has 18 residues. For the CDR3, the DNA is TGTGCCATCAGTGAGTTCGGACTAGCGGCGACACGGAACAATGAGCAGTTCTTC. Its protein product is CAISEFGLAATRNNEQFF.

The CDR3 DNA is TGTGCCAGCAGCTTGTATGGGACTAGCGGGAGCACAGATACGCAGTATTTT. Amino acids: CASSLYGTSGSTDTQYF. This rearrangement joins TRBV7-3 to TRBJ2-3; the match to TRBD2 covers 12 bases. This CDR3 region has 17 residues. V lost 3 bases and J lost 0; bases outside the gene matches: 4. CDR1 and CDR2 (germline): SGHTA, FQGTGA.

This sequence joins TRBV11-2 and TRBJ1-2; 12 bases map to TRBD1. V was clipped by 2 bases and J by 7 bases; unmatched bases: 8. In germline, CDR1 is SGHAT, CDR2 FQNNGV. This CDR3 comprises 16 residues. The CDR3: CASSLSGTGGLGGYTF. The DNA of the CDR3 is TGTGCCAGCAGCTTATCTGGGACAGGGGGCCTGGGTGGCTACACCTTC.

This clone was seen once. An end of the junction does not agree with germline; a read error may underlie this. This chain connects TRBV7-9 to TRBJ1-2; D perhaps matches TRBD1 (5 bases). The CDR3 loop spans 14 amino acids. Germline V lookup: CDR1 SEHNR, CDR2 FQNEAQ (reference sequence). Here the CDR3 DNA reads TGTTCCAGCAGACTGGGATCAGGGATAAGTGGCTACACCTTC. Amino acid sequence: CSSRLGSGISGYTF.